A single sample gave rise to the 5 T cell receptor beta chains below, sequenced in a study of cytomegalovirus exposure and HLA in healthy donors. The primer mix had 60 Vbeta and 13 Jbeta primers. Some clones are missing from TCRdb's copy, which holds only in-frame ones; the method was immunoSEQ multiplex PCR. The sample holds 110,000 to 150,000 clones, roughly 82% seen once. The sequenced sample consisted of PBMCs. Receptor source: a male donor in good health and CMV-seronegative.

This clone was detected a few times. The rearrangement links TRBV29-1 to TRBJ1-1; D might be TRBD1 (5 bases). Between the trimmed V and J ends, which lost 4 bases and 3 bases, there was a span of 12 bases. CDR3 length: 13 amino acids. Per germline, CDR1 SQVTM and CDR2 ANQGSEA. The CDR3: CSVAEGFDTEAFF. The CDR3 DNA is TGCAGCGTTGCGGAGGGGTTTGACACTGAAGCTTTCTTT.

The chain uses TRBV29-1 and TRBJ1-5; D not resolved. Germline V gene data show CDR1 as SQVTM and CDR2 as ANQGSEA. Trimming stripped 5 bases from V and 6 bases from J, with 20 bases between. There are 15 residues in the CDR3. CDR3 DNA sequence: TGCAGCGTTAGCGACGGACTCAATGCTGGTCAGCCCCAGCATTTT. Translated, it gives CSVSDGLNAGQPQHF.

This clone has a single count. This chain uses TRBV2 with TRBJ1-1, with D tentatively TRBD1 (5 bases). Trimming cost V 3 bases and J 4 bases, with 15 bases left between them. CDR3 length: 15 amino acids. The germline CDR1 and CDR2 sequences are SNHLY and FYNNEI. This CDR3 reads CASSDPAGWATEAFF. The CDR3, as DNA: TGTGCCAGCAGTGATCCGGCAGGGTGGGCCACTGAAGCTTTCTTT.

The chain combines TRBV4-1 with TRBJ1-4; 7 nucleotides line up with TRBD1. This CDR3 comprises 18 residues. The germline gives CDR1 MGHRA, CDR2 YSYEKL. V lost 6 bases and J lost 4; bases outside the gene matches: 17. The CDR3: CASRLSDRSSLLNEKLFF. In DNA, the CDR3 is TGCGCCAGCAGACTTTCGGACAGGTCTTCCCTCCTTAATGAAAAACTGTTTTTT.

This clone was seen a single time. The chain uses TRBV7-3 and TRBJ2-5; no reliable D call. CDR1 is SGHTA and CDR2 is FQGTGA in the germline V gene. The CDR3 covers 13 residues. V was cut by 5 bases and J by 4 bases, with 11 bases left in between. Here the CDR3 DNA reads TGTGCCAGCAGCCCCCCGAACACAGAGACCCAGTACTTC. Encoded protein: CASSPPNTETQYF.